The following is a T cell receptor (beta chain) sequence with its context. Its target is unknown. Assay used: immunoSEQ multiplex PCR; TCRdb lists only in-frame clones, some missing. Among 36,000 or so clones listed, 90% to 95% were seen once. This entry is derived from a study of monozygotic twins with cystic fibrosis. The wider study: With about 15 PCR cycles, barcoded libraries came from about 2.9 micrograms of fragmented DNA. Study-level points and caveats: Nucleotide-identical clonotype sharing was significantly higher within monozygotic CF twin pairs than between unrelated CF individuals. No link emerged between shared CDR3 counts and age, concordance or severity.

The sample comprised blood. This TCR derives from a boy aged 2 to 9 with cystic fibrosis.

CDR3 sequence: CASSPDRSVPYEQYF. The CDR3 DNA reads TGTGCCAGCAGCCCAGACAGATCTGTGCCCTACGAGCAGTACTTC. V and J are TRBV7-2 and TRBJ2-7; a possible D gene is TRBD1 (5 bases). The CDR3 is made up of 15 amino acids. Germline-derived CDR1 and CDR2 are SGHTA and FQGNSA. V lost 5 bases and J lost 2, with 16 bases in between.